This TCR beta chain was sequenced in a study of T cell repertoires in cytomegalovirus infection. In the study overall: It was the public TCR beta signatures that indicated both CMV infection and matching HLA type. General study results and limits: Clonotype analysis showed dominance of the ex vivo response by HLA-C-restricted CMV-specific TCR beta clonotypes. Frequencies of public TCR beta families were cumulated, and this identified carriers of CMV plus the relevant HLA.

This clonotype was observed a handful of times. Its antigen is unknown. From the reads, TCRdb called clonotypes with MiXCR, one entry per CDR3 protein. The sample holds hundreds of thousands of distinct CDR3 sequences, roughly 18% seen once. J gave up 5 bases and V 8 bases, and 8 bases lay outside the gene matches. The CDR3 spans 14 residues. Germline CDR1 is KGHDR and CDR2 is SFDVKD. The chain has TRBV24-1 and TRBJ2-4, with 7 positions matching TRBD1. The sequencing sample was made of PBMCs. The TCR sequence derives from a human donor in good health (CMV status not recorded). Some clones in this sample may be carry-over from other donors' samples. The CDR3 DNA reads TGTGCCACCATAGTAGACAGGGAAGAAAACATTCAGTACTTC. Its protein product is CATIVDREENIQYF.